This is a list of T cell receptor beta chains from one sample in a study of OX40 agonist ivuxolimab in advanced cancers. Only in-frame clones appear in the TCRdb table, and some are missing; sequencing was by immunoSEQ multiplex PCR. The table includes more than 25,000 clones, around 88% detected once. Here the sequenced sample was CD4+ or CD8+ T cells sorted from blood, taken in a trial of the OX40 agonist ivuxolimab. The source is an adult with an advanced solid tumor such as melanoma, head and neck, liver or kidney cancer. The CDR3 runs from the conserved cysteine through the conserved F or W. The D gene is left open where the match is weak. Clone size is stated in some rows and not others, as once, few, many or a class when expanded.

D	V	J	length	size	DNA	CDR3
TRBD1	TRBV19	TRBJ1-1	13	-	TGTGCCAGCGGACAGGCCAGGAACACTGAAGCTTTCTTT	CASGQARNTEAFF
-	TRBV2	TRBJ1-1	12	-	TGTGCCAGCAATGCGGGGGGATTAGTAGCTTTCTTT	CASNAGGLVAFF
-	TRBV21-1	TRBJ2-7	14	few	TGTGCCAGCAGCAAAAGCCAGTGGAACTACGAGCAGTACTTC	CASSKSQWNYEQYF
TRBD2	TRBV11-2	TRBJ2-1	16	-	TGTGCCAGCAGCTTAAGGGCGTGGCGGGAGTGGGATGAGCAGTTCTTC	CASSLRAWREWDEQFF
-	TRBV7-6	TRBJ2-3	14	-	TGTGCCAGCACGACCCGGTGGGACGGAGATACGCAGTATTTT	CASTTRWDGDTQYF
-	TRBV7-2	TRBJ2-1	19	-	TGTGCCAGCAGCTTAGCGCCCCGTTTAGAGACGAGCTCCTACAATGAGCAGTTCTTC	CASSLAPRLETSSYNEQFF
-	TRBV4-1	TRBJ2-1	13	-	TGCGCCAGCAGCCAAGATGCTTACAATGAGCAGTTCTTC	CASSQDAYNEQFF
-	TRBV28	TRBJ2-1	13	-	TGTGCCAGCACCACAGGGAGGGCCAATGAGCAGTTCTTC	CASTTGRANEQFF
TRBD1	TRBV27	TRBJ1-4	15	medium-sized	TGTGCCAGCAGTCCTTGGACAGGGGGAGGTGAAAAACTGTTTTTT	CASSPWTGGGEKLFF
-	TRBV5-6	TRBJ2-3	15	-	TGTGCCAGCAGCTTTAACGGACAACGCACAGATACGCAGTATTTT	CASSFNGQRTDTQYF
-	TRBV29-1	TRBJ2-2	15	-	TGCAGCGTTGCCGGGGGCAGATGGAACACCGGGGAGCTGTTTTTT	CSVAGGRWNTGELFF
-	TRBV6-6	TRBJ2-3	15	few	TGTGCCAGCAGTTACTCTAGAGGGAACACAGATACGCAGTATTTT	CASSYSRGNTDTQYF
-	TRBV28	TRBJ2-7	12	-	TGTGCCAGCAGTAACAGGGTTTACGAGCAGTACTTC	CASSNRVYEQYF
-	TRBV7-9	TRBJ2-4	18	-	TGTGCCAGCAGCTCCAATTCCAGGGCCAGCGGGACACTAAACATTCAGTACTTC	CASSSNSRASGTLNIQYF
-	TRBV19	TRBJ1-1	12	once	TGTGCCAGTAGAATTCAAAACACTGAAGCTTTCTTT	CASRIQNTEAFF
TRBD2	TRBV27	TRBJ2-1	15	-	TGTGCCAGCAGACGGGAGGCTCCTTCCTACAATGAGCAGTTCTTC	CASRREAPSYNEQFF
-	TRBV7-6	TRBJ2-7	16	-	TGTGCCAGCAGCTTAGCAGAGGGGGAGAAGTCTTACGAGCAGTACTTC	CASSLAEGEKSYEQYF
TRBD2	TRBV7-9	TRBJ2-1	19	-	TGTGCCAGCAGCCCTCCTGGGGCTAGCGGGGGGAGCTCCTACAATGAGCAGTTCTTC	CASSPPGASGGSSYNEQFF
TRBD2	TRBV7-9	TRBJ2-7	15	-	TGTGCCAGCAGCTCGGGTGACGGGAGGTCCTACGAGCAGTACTTC	CASSSGDGRSYEQYF
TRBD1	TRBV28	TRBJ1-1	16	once	TGTGCCAGCAGTGAGATCGGACAGGATTTTTGCACTGAAGCTTTCTTT	CASSEIGQDFCTEAFF
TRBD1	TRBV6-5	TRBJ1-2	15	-	TGTGCCAGCAGTGCCCACAGGGGGAGCGGTTCCGGTTACACCTTC	CASSAHRGSGSGYTF
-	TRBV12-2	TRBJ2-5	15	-	TGTGCAAGTCGCTTAGCGCTTTTGGGGAGCGAGACCCAGTACTTC	CASRLALLGSETQYF
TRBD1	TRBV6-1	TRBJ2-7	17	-	TGTGCCAGCAGTGAAATCATAGGGACAGGTTCCTACTACGAGCAGTACTTC	CASSEIIGTGSYYEQYF
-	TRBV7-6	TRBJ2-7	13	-	TGTGCCAGCAGCTCCCGACAGCTCTACGAGCAGTACTTC	CASSSRQLYEQYF
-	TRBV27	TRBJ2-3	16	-	TGTGCCAGCAGTTTAAACAGGGGGGGCAACACAGATACGCAGTATTTT	CASSLNRGGNTDTQYF
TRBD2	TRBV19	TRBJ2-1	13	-	TGTGCCAGTAGTATCTCGGGGGGGGCGGAGCAGTTCTTC	CASSISGGAEQFF
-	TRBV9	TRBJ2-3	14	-	TGTGCCAGCAGCGTAGGGGGGAGCACAGATACGCAGTATTTT	CASSVGGSTDTQYF
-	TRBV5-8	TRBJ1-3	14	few	TGTGCCAGCAGCTTGGGAGCCTCTGGAAACACCATATATTTT	CASSLGASGNTIYF
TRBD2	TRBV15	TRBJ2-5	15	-	TGTGCCACCAGCGAGGGGAGGGGTCGTGGAGAGACCCAGTACTTC	CATSEGRGRGETQYF
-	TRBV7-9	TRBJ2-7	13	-	TGTGCCAGCAGCTCCCCGAAGGAGGGTGAGCAGTACTTC	CASSSPKEGEQYF
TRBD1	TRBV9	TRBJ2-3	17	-	TGTGCCAGCAGCTCCCGCTCAGGGACAGGGGTCACAGATACGCAGTATTTT	CASSSRSGTGVTDTQYF
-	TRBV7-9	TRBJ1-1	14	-	TGTGCCAGCAGCTTAGGCGGAGGGAGCACTGAAGCTTTCTTT	CASSLGGGSTEAFF
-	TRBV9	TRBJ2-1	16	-	TGTGCCAGCAGCGTAGGAGGGAGCCTCACCTACAATGAGCAGTTCTTC	CASSVGGSLTYNEQFF
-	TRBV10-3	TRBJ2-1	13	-	TGTGCCACTAGCGAGCCGAACTACAATGAGCAGTTCTTC	CATSEPNYNEQFF
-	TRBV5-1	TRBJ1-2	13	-	TGCGCCAGCAGAACCGCGGGGGCAGATGGCTACACCTTC	CASRTAGADGYTF
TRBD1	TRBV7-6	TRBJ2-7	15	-	TGTGCCAGCAGCCGAGGGACAGGGGGCGTTTACGAGCAGTACTTC	CASSRGTGGVYEQYF
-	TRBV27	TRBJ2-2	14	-	TGTGCCAGCAGTTTCAGGGGATTCACCGGGGAGCTGTTTTTT	CASSFRGFTGELFF
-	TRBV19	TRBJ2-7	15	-	TGTGCCAGTACCCCGACGGCAGGGATATACGTCGAGCAGTACTTC	CASTPTAGIYVEQYF
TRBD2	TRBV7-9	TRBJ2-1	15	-	TGTGCCAGCAGCTTTAGGACTAGCTCGGAGGATGAGCAGTTCTTC	CASSFRTSSEDEQFF
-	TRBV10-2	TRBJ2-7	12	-	TGCGCCAGCAGGGATACCAGTGGCGAGCAGTACTTC	CASRDTSGEQYF
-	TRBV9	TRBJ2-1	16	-	TGTGCCAGCAGCGTAGTGGGTACCCTCTTTATCGATGAGCAGTTCTTC	CASSVVGTLFIDEQFF